This TCR beta chain emerged from a study of T cell responses to AZD1222 COVID-19 vaccine. The assay was immunoSEQ multiplex PCR, and TCRdb's table has in-frame clones only and misses some. The data hold 150,000 or so clones, with over 80% observed a single time. Study conclusions and caveats: CD4 TCRs covered the whole spike, strongest at regions 160-218 and 743-854.

To note about this clone: Its antigen is still unknown.

This CDR3 is 12 amino acids long. Germline CDR1 and CDR2: WSHSY and SAAADI. V was cut by 7 bases and J by 0 bases, with 6 bases left in between. This TCR came from an adult who received the MenACWY meningococcal vaccine as a control. The V gene is TRBV10-2, the J gene TRBJ1-1; no firm D call. The sample here was peripheral blood, taken 28 days after the second dose of the MenACWY control vaccine. The CDR3 DNA is TGCGCCAGCAAGTTCATGAACACTGAAGCTTTCTTT. Encoded protein: CASKFMNTEAFF.